This T cell receptor beta chain was recorded in a study of blood T cell repertoires in COVID-19. The wider study: Material from acute and convalescent COVID-19 was sourced from the United States, Italy and Spain. PBMCs, B-cell-depleted T cells, or T cells provided the cDNA or gDNA that made up the material.

The CDR3 consists of 15 residues. CDR1 is SGHAT and CDR2 is FQNNGV in the germline V gene. V was pared by 0 bases and J by 0 bases, with 6 bases between. Seattle enrolled patients during active infection and tracked them longitudinally. Authors' processing steps: Amplifying reference gene primers gave estimates of nucleated cell counts. The table came from immunoSEQ multiplex PCR; TCRdb's copy has only in-frame clones and leaves some out. The DNA was the basis for D and trimming; V, J and clone size are from that table. There are hundreds of thousands of clones in the sample; 70% to 90% occur only once, and approximately 3% lies in the top ten.

The material sequenced was peripheral blood. This receptor was obtained from a woman in her thirties with COVID-19, enrolled during active disease. This chain links TRBV11-2 with TRBJ1-3, with unresolved D. Here the CDR3 DNA reads TGTGCCAGCAGCTTAGATCGCGTCTCTGGAAACACCATATATTTT. Translating gives CASSLDRVSGNTIYF.